Presented here are 17 T cell receptor beta chains from one specimen sequenced in a study of cytomegalovirus exposure and HLA in healthy donors. The PCR contained 60 Vbeta and 13 Jbeta primers. The method was immunoSEQ multiplex PCR; TCRdb's version includes in-frame clones alone and lacks a portion of them. This sample contains 170,000 or so clones. Sequencing input: PBMCs. The receptors derive from a young man in good health and CMV-seronegative.

The chain has TRBV7-2 and TRBJ2-1, with 9 bases matching TRBD2. The V segment lost 1 base and the J segment 9 bases; nucleotides outside the gene matches: 4. Germline values: CDR1 SGHTA, CDR2 FQGNSA. The CDR3 loop spans 14 amino acids. The CDR3 region is CASSLGLAAAEQFF. DNA of the CDR3: TGTGCCAGCAGCTTAGGACTAGCGGCCGCTGAGCAGTTCTTC.

The chain is built from TRBV5-1 and TRBJ1-3, with D possibly being TRBD1 (5 bases). The germline gives CDR1 SGHRS, CDR2 YFSETQ. The CDR3 is made up of 13 amino acids. V lost 4 bases, J lost 9 bases, and 14 bases lay in between. CDR3 loop: CASSRGPVGTIYF. CDR3 coding DNA: TGCGCCAGCAGCAGGGGCCCAGTAGGCACCATATATTTT.

The V call is TRBV6-1, the J call TRBJ2-4; 8 bases are shared with TRBD2. The germline V gene encodes CDR1 MNHNS and CDR2 SASEGT. The CDR3 is 16 residues long. J lost 0 bases, V lost 3 bases, and 4 bases had no gene match. Written as DNA, the CDR3 is TGTGCCAGCAGTGACGAGCTAGCGGGAGCCAAAAACATTCAGTACTTC. Protein: CASSDELAGAKNIQYF.

This chain links TRBV5-1 with TRBJ2-1; tentatively, D is TRBD2 (6 bases). This CDR3 has 13 amino acids. With 5 bases removed from V and 0 bases from J, the gap between germline ends came to 6 bases. Germline loops: CDR1 SGHRS, CDR2 YFSETQ. This CDR3 reads CASREGSYNEQFF. Written as DNA, the CDR3 is TGCGCCAGCAGGGAGGGCTCCTACAATGAGCAGTTCTTC.

This chain links TRBV19 with TRBJ1-4, with 9 bases fitting TRBD1. The CDR3 is 14 amino acids. The V gene's germline CDR1 is LNHDA and CDR2 SQIVND (reference sequence). The J segment lost 4 bases and the V segment lost 5 bases, leaving 2 bases of the junction unmatched. The CDR3 here is CASSLDRGNEKLFF. CDR3 DNA: TGTGCCAGTAGTCTGGACAGGGGTAATGAAAAACTGTTTTTT.

V gene TRBV5-1 combines with J gene TRBJ2-7; tentatively, D is TRBD2 (6 bases). CDR1 and CDR2 from the germline V gene are SGHRS and YFSETQ. This CDR3 is built from 13 residues. The germline V and J ends were trimmed by 5 bases and 3 bases, with 12 bases remaining between them. CDR3 amino acids: CASRRDQLYEQYF. The CDR3 DNA reads TGCGCCAGCAGGCGGGACCAACTCTACGAGCAGTACTTC.

The chain recombines TRBV4-3 with TRBJ2-5; TRBD2 might be the D (6 bases). V was pared by 0 bases and J by 0 bases, with 17 bases between. This CDR3 has 18 residues. The germline CDR1 and CDR2 sequences are LGHNA and YSLEER. CDR3 DNA: TGCGCCAGCAGCCAAGACTGGGCGTCTGGGGGGAACCAAGAGACCCAGTACTTC. Translation gives CASSQDWASGGNQETQYF.

V and J are TRBV11-1 and TRBJ1-1, with 9 positions matching TRBD1. CDR1 is SGHAT and CDR2 is FQDESV in the germline V gene (reference sequence). There are 16 residues in the CDR3. Unmatched junction bases numbered 10, after V lost 7 bases and J lost 1 base. CDR3 sequence: CASNRVRGQGNTEAFF. The CDR3 region has the DNA TGTGCCAGCAACCGAGTAAGGGGACAGGGGAACACTGAAGCTTTCTTT.

The rearrangement joins TRBV27 to TRBJ2-1; 10 positions agree with TRBD1. V lost 4 bases to trimming and J lost 10 bases; unmatched junction nucleotides: 10. CDR3 size: 15 residues. Germline CDR1 is MNHEY and CDR2 is SMNVEV (reference sequence). CDR3 loop: CASSSPSRDRGEQFF. The CDR3 DNA sequence: TGTGCCAGCAGTTCCCCGTCCCGGGACAGGGGCGAGCAGTTCTTC.

The CDR3 DNA reads as TGCAGCGTTGACGACCCGACAGGGGGTGCCTACGAGCAGTACTTC. Translated: CSVDDPTGGAYEQYF. The chain combines TRBV29-1 with TRBJ2-7, with TRBD1 matching over 9 bases. The CDR3 covers 15 residues. Germline trimming cut 3 bases from V and 2 bases from J; bases unmatched to any gene: 8. Per the germline V gene, CDR1 is SQVTM and CDR2 is ANQGSEA.

The genes are TRBV10-2 and TRBJ2-5, with 9 positions matching TRBD2. Germline lookup yields CDR1 WSHSY and CDR2 SAAADI. J lost 4 bases, V lost 0 bases, and 0 bases had no gene match. The CDR3 extends over 14 amino acids. DNA for the CDR3: TGCGCCAGCAGTGAGTCGACTAGCGGAGAGACCCAGTACTTC. This translates into CASSESTSGETQYF.

CDR3 protein: CASSLRTSGSIETQYF. The CDR3 DNA reads TGTGCCAGCAGCTTAAGGACTAGCGGGAGTATAGAGACCCAGTACTTC. The chain joins TRBV11-3 to TRBJ2-5; 13 nucleotides agree with TRBD2. CDR1 SGHNT and CDR2 YENEEA come from the germline V gene. With V trimmed by 2 bases and J by 4 bases, 4 bases remained unmatched. CDR3 size: 16 residues.

The V call is TRBV5-4, the J call TRBJ1-2, with D possibly matching TRBD1 (6 bases). The CDR3 extends over 14 amino acids. Germline V lookup: CDR1 SGHNT, CDR2 YYREEE (reference sequence). Trimming took 4 bases from V and 2 from J, leaving 12 bases between them. DNA for the CDR3: TGTGCCAGCAGCCCACAGGGTAAAAACTATGGCTACACCTTC. Protein product: CASSPQGKNYGYTF.

CDR3 DNA sequence: TGTGCCAGTCAGACTAGCGGAAATACTTACAATGAGCAGTTCTTC. This gives the protein CASQTSGNTYNEQFF. The J gene is TRBJ2-1, the V gene TRBV27; 9 bases match TRBD2. The germline V gene encodes CDR1 MNHEY and CDR2 SMNVEV (reference sequence). V dropped 9 bases and J dropped 4; count of bases not matched to a gene: 10. The CDR3 contains 15 residues.

The chain links TRBV2 to TRBJ2-2, with 8 bases fitting TRBD2. The length of the CDR3 is 15 residues. Trimming removed 6 bases from V and 5 bases from J; junction bases left unmatched: 8. Germline V gene data show CDR1 as SNHLY and CDR2 as FYNNEI. The CDR3 DNA sequence: TGTGCCAGCAGCCGGGGGACTAGAGAAACCGGGGAGCTGTTTTTT. Its translation: CASSRGTRETGELFF. The entire variable domain, with the rest obtained from reference TRBV2 and TRBJ2-2, is as follows: EPEVTQTPSHQVTQMGQEVILRCVPISNHLYFYWYRQILGQKVEFLVSFYNNEISEKSEIFDDQFSVERPDGSNFTLKIRSTKLEDSAMYFCASSRGTRETGELFFGEGSRLTVL.

The gene calls are TRBV5-1 and TRBJ1-1; the match to TRBD1 covers 7 bases. V shed 0 bases, J shed 4 bases, and the junction held 6 bases outside the gene matches. CDR3 length: 15 amino acids. Germline CDR1 and CDR2: SGHRS and YFSETQ. DNA of the CDR3: TGCGCCAGCAGCTTGGGACAGGGAATGGGCACTGAAGCTTTCTTT. It codes for CASSLGQGMGTEAFF.

V is TRBV6-5 and J is TRBJ1-5; TRBD1 is a possible D gene (5 bases). CDR3 length equals 15 residues. V was trimmed by 5 bases and J by 4 bases, leaving 15 bases between them. The germline CDR1 and CDR2 sequences are MNHEY and SVGAGI. CDR3 coding DNA: TGTGCCAGCAGTCCCCCCGGGGGAGGAAATCAGCCCCAGCATTTT. Protein product: CASSPPGGGNQPQHF.